These 14 T cell receptor beta chains came from one sample sequenced in a study of blood T cell repertoires in COVID-19. Sequencing used immunoSEQ multiplex PCR; TCRdb keeps in-frame clones, though not all of them. The profile covers about 150,000 clones, with about 85% appearing a single time and over 0.55% taken by the ten largest. What was sequenced was peripheral blood. Receptor source: a man in his 60s with COVID-19, enrolled during active disease.

V usage is TRBV19 and J usage is TRBJ1-2; TRBD1 might be the D (6 bases). This CDR3 is built from 13 residues. Germline V lookup: CDR1 LNHDA, CDR2 SQIVND (reference sequence). V dropped 5 bases and J dropped 7 bases, with 14 bases sitting between them. The CDR3 DNA reads TGTGCCAGTAGTGCCCAACAGGGTTTTGGCTACACCTTC. It yields the protein CASSAQQGFGYTF.

The J gene is TRBJ2-1, the V gene TRBV4-3; weak D call: TRBD1 (7 bases). This CDR3 has 15 amino acids. The germline V gene has CDR1 LGHNA and CDR2 YSLEER. The ends were cut back, 3 bases at V and 8 bases at J, with 17 bases in the middle. The CDR3 sequence is CASSQGRGAKDEQFF. CDR3 in DNA: TGCGCCAGCAGCCAGGGCAGGGGGGCGAAAGATGAGCAGTTCTTC.

V is TRBV7-8 and J is TRBJ1-5, with D unresolved. CDR1 and CDR2 (germline): SGHVS, FQNEAQ. The CDR3 is made up of 12 amino acids. Trimming took off 3 bases at V and 11 bases at J, with 11 bases between the two ends. CDR3 DNA: TGTGCCAGCAGCTTGGGGTGGGAGGCCCAGCATTTT. Protein product: CASSLGWEAQHF.

This clone showed up just once. The chain is built from TRBV27 and TRBJ1-5; D may be TRBD1 (5 bases). The CDR3 runs 14 residues. The V end was cut by 5 bases, the J end by 0 bases, with 8 bases between. The germline V gene has CDR1 MNHEY and CDR2 SMNVEV (reference sequence). The CDR3 sequence: CASSRQLSNQPQHF. The CDR3 bases are TGTGCCAGCAGTCGACAGCTTAGCAATCAGCCCCAGCATTTT.

The chain employs TRBV14 and TRBJ2-1; D is unresolved. CDR3 length equals 15 residues. Germline-derived CDR1 and CDR2 are SGHDN and FVKESK. V lost 1 base and J lost 7, with 14 bases in between. The CDR3 loop is CASSQVSRLENEQFF. DNA of the CDR3: TGTGCCAGCAGCCAAGTATCGAGATTGGAGAATGAGCAGTTCTTC. The whole variable domain, remainder taken from reference TRBV14 and TRBJ2-1, is EAGVTQFPSHSVIEKGQTVTLRCDPISGHDNLYWYRRVMGKEIKFLLHFVKESKQDESGMPNNRFLAERTGGTYSTLKVQPAELEDSGVYFCASSQVSRLENEQFFGPGTRLTVL.

For the CDR3, the DNA is TGTGCCAGCAGCTTTAACTTAGATTCCACCTCCTACGAGCAGTACTTC. It codes for CASSFNLDSTSYEQYF. This chain joins TRBV11-1 and TRBJ2-7; D is unresolved. The germline V and J ends were trimmed by 3 bases and 0 bases, with 15 bases remaining between them. Germline V CDR1 and CDR2: SGHAT, FQDESV (reference sequence). The CDR3 spans 16 residues.

The chain couples TRBV2 to TRBJ1-6; tentatively, D is TRBD1 (5 bases). Trimming left V 8 bases short and J 6 bases short, with 11 bases between. CDR1 is SNHLY and CDR2 is FYNNEI in the germline V gene. The CDR3 consists of 13 residues. The CDR3 is CASSGGRNSPLHF. The CDR3 nucleotides are TGTGCCAGCTCGGGGGGTCGTAATTCACCCCTCCACTTT.

J is TRBJ1-5 and V is TRBV10-3; 7 bases fit TRBD1. Germline V gene data show CDR1 as ENHRY and CDR2 as SYGVKD. Losses at the gene ends were 7 bases for V and 0 bases for J; bases not matched to a gene: 3. The CDR3 runs 14 residues. The CDR3 DNA reads TGTGCCATCAAACGGGACAGTAGCAATCAGCCCCAGCATTTT. It yields the protein CAIKRDSSNQPQHF.

The chain carries TRBV6-2 or TRBV6-3 and TRBJ2-1; 10 nucleotides line up with TRBD1. V lost 3 bases and J lost 9; bases outside the gene matches: 8. This CDR3 comprises 15 residues. Per the germline V gene, CDR1 is MNHEY and CDR2 is SVGEGT. CDR3 sequence reads: CASSYGTGVRGEQFF. CDR3 DNA sequence: TGTGCCAGCAGTTATGGGACAGGGGTGAGAGGTGAGCAGTTCTTC.

The chain is built from TRBV9 and TRBJ2-3, with D possibly being TRBD2 (6 bases). In germline, CDR1 is SGDLS, CDR2 YYNGEE. The CDR3 consists of 16 residues. V lost 4 bases and J lost 2, with 17 bases in between. The CDR3 DNA is TGTGCCAGCAGCCTCCGGGGGAGCGCAGCCACAGATACGCAGTATTTT. Translating gives CASSLRGSAATDTQYF.

This clone was picked up one time. The V and J genes are TRBV12-3 or TRBV12-4 and TRBJ1-2; perhaps TRBD1 as D (6 bases). The CDR3 totals 13 residues. The germline V and J ends were trimmed by 3 bases and 8 bases, with 13 bases remaining between them. CDR3 in DNA: TGTGCCAGCAGTTTTGGCCAGGGGTTGGGCTACACCTTC. Its translation: CASSFGQGLGYTF.

The chain carries TRBV27 and TRBJ2-2; TRBD2 agrees at 13 bases. Germline V gene sequence: CDR1 MNHEY, CDR2 SMNVEV (reference sequence). V lost 2 bases to trimming and J lost 9 bases; unmatched junction nucleotides: 9. The CDR3 contains 17 residues. CDR3: CASSLGRGLAGNWELFF. The CDR3 bases are TGTGCCAGCAGTTTAGGGAGGGGACTAGCGGGAAACTGGGAGCTGTTTTTT.

J is TRBJ2-5 and V is TRBV9, with 8 bases that match TRBD2. CDR1 SGDLS and CDR2 YYNGEE come from the germline V gene. Trimming took 2 bases from V and 5 from J; bases not matched to a gene: 11. The CDR3 is 16 residues long. This CDR3 reads CASSVYVSGRGETQYF. For the CDR3, the DNA is TGTGCCAGCAGCGTTTACGTAAGCGGGAGAGGGGAGACCCAGTACTTC.

V is TRBV14 and J is TRBJ2-3; maybe TRBD2 (6 bases). The CDR3 runs 16 residues. The V gene lost 4 bases and the J gene lost 1 base, with 15 bases spanning the gap. Germline CDR1 is SGHDN and CDR2 is FVKESK. CDR3 sequence: CASSPLGGARTDTQYF. CDR3 DNA: TGTGCCAGCAGCCCCTTAGGAGGGGCCCGCACAGATACGCAGTATTTT. Full variable domain (outside the CDR3, taken from reference TRBV14 and TRBJ2-3): EAGVTQFPSHSVIEKGQTVTLRCDPISGHDNLYWYRRVMGKEIKFLLHFVKESKQDESGMPNNRFLAERTGGTYSTLKVQPAELEDSGVYFCASSPLGGARTDTQYFGPGTRLTVL.